One T cell receptor beta chain is described in this entry. Profiling relied on immunoSEQ multiplex PCR, and the TCRdb table lists in-frame clones only, not all of them. Altogether tens of thousands of clones are present, approximately 92% being singletons, with the ten largest covering roughly 3.6%. These data originate in a study of T cell changes during pregnancy in multiple sclerosis. Trimming shortened V by 0 bases and J by 0 bases, and 10 bases separated the two germline ends. The CDR3 has 16 amino acids. Germline lookup yields CDR1 MNHEY and CDR2 SMNVEV (reference sequence). V and J are TRBV27 and TRBJ2-3; TRBD2 is a possible D gene (5 bases). The origin of this receptor is a female donor in good health, enrolled as a control in a pregnancy study. Sequences were derived from peripheral blood, sampled after pregnancy. The CDR3 bases are TGTGCCAGCAGTTTATCGATTAGCGTGAGCACAGATACGCAGTATTTT. Its protein is CASSLSISVSTDTQYF.